The entry that follows covers one T cell receptor beta chain sequence. This clone has only one observation. Its recognized antigen is unknown. It has no much larger one-base neighbor in the sample; base qualities were not kept. The germline V gene specifies MNHNS as CDR1 and SASEGT as CDR2. For this chain, trimming is 4 bases at the V end and 5 bases at the J end, and the number of junction bases without a gene match is 11. Measured from the cysteine to the phenylalanine, the CDR3 is 16 residues long. The sequence is cut down to CDR3 DNA, 48 bases in frame from base 1. This entry is derived from a study of OX40 agonist ivuxolimab in advanced cancers. As for the study more broadly: Ivuxolimab, which targeted the costimulatory receptor OX40 (CD134), was an agonistic, fully human IgG2 monoclonal antibody. Partial responses occurred in three dose-escalation patients: two with cutaneous melanoma and one with hepatocellular carcinoma. Of the roughly 53 patients in dose escalation, about 20 had hepatocellular carcinoma, about 15 had melanoma, 9 had renal cell carcinoma and 9 had head and neck cancer. The purpose of peripheral TCRbeta sequencing was to test whether ivuxolimab changed TCR sequence diversity and led to clonal T-cell expansion. The dose-escalation cohort was about 87% male with a mean age of about 58 years, ranging from about 20 to 85. The paper covers the monotherapy dose-escalation part of the phase I ivuxolimab trial, which included N of about 56 patients. Intravenous ivuxolimab was administered to patients every 2 weeks at six dose levels: 0.01, 0.1, 0.3, 1.5, 3 and 10 mg/kg. Prior anti-PD-1, anti-PD-L1 or anti-CTLA-4 therapy was permitted, and about 40% of dose-escalation patients had received checkpoint inhibitors. Overall study results and their limits: In the 0.1-3.0 mg/kg groups, partial responders were among the patients with the lowest normalized peripheral clonal expansion, particularly in CD8+ T cells. Low levels of normalized T-cell clonal expansion were also seen in some patients who did not respond. Antigen specificity was not determined for the clonally expanded peripheral T cells. On average, CD8+ T cells showed more expanded clones than CD4+ T cells after ivuxolimab. At doses of 0.1 to 3.0 mg/kg, clonal expansion of both CD4+ and CD8+ T cells in blood was seen between baseline and week 6.

The trial excluded patients who had a history of autoimmune disease or who were on systemic immunosuppression. Peripheral blood for TCR sequencing was collected from all dose cohorts at baseline, on cycle 4 day 1, and on cycle 7 day 1. The samples were drawn from a first-in-human, open-label, multicenter phase I dose-escalation trial of ivuxolimab. Adults with locally advanced or metastatic head and neck squamous cell, hepatocellular, melanoma or renal cell carcinoma were enrolled in the trial. Before TCR sequencing, CD4+ T cells and CD8+ T cells were sorted from peripheral blood as separate populations. Genomic DNA was isolated from the sorted cells so that the TCRbeta CDR3 region could be sequenced. The immunoSEQ Assay was used for sequencing of TCRbeta CDR3 regions. In TCRdb, the immuneACCESS table is reduced to in-frame sequences with V and J assigned. These tables do not hold every clone; where another copy was compared, an unresolved V gene accounts for under half, and the others remain unexplained. The sample data list roughly 59,000 clones, and around 92% of these were observed just once. The ten biggest clones cover around an eighth of the sample.

This receptor was identified in an adult with an advanced solid tumor such as melanoma, head and neck, liver or kidney cancer. This specimen was CD4+ or CD8+ T cells sorted from blood, taken in a trial of the OX40 agonist ivuxolimab. The receptor chain draws on TRBV6-1 and TRBJ2-5, with TRBD2 identical over 9 junction bases. The encoded CDR3 is CASSVISLAGGETQYF. The DNA sequence is TGTGCCAGCAGTGTGATCTCACTAGCGGGTGGGGAGACCCAGTACTTC.